This T cell receptor (beta chain) is from a study of shared clonotypes between healthy human individuals. Findings and limits, study-wide: The sole specimen, blood, was sampled, and tissue repertoires likely differ. Generally, estimated richness proved larger in naive subsets than it did in memory subsets.

Germline V gives CDR1 SNHLY, CDR2 FYNNEI. The length of the CDR3 is 15 residues. The trim removed 3 bases at V and 9 bases at J, leaving 13 bases unmatched. The split of CD4+ cells yielded CD45RA+ naive and CD45RA-negative memory subsets. Sequencing was at deep level. Sequencing used immunoSEQ multiplex PCR; TCRdb keeps in-frame clones, though not all of them. Of about 1 million clones in the sample, approximately 68% were seen once. Of note for this clone: Its antigen is unknown.

This TCR was sampled from a young man in good health. Sequencing was performed on memory CD4+ T cells sorted from blood. The subset: CD45RA-negative fraction. This sequence joins TRBV2 and TRBJ2-5, with 7 bases identical to TRBD1. As DNA, the CDR3 is TGTGCCAGCAGTGAGTCAGGGGGTGTCCCAAAGGCCCAGTACTTC. Translated: CASSESGGVPKAQYF. Together with reference TRBV2 and TRBJ2-5, the CDR3 gives the full variable domain: EPEVTQTPSHQVTQMGQEVILRCVPISNHLYFYWYRQILGQKVEFLVSFYNNEISEKSEIFDDQFSVERPDGSNFTLKIRSTKLEDSAMYFCASSESGGVPKAQYFGPGTRLLVL.